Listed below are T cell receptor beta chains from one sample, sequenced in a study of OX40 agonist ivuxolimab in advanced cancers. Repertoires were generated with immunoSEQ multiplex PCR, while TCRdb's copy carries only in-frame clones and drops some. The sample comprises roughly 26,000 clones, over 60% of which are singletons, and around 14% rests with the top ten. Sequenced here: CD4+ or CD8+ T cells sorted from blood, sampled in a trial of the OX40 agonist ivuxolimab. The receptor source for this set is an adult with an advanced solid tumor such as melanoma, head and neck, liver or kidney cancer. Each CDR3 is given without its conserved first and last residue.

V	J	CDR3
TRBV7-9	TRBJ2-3	ASSRKGGTSGGQDTQY
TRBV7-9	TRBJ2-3	ASSSTGTQY
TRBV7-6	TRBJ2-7	ASARDRFGEQY
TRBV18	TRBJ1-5	ASSSHSGNQPQH
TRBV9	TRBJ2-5	ASSFSRGETQY
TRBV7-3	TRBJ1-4	ASSLASEEKLF
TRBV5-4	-	ASSLDRVDEQY
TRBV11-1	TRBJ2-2	ASSFPWDTGELF
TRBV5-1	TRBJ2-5	ASSPGTRGGANPSGETQY
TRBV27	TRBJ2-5	ASLGGGGETQY
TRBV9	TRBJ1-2	ASSYYGYT
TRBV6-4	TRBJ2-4	ASPLSGPSKNIQY
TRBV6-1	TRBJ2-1	ASTGTGGKVEQF
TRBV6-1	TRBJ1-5	AHGGHSNQPQH
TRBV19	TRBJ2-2	ASSMVWGGANTGELF
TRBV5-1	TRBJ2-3	ASSRRKGLAGGPDTQY
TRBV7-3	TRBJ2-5	ASSSPSAPETQY
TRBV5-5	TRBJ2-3	ASSLLRGGTDTQY
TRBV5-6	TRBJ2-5	ASSTEPETQY
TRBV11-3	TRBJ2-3	ASSARRGRTDTQY
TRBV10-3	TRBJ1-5	AIGLNNRNQPQH
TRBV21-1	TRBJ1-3	ASSNTVQGAAGNTIY
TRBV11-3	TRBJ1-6	ASSLVRNSPLH
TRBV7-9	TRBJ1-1	ASSLALGNEAF
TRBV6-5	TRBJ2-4	ASTGTTQGIQY
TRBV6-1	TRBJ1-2	ASSVGRANFGYT
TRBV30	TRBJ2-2	AWSRFGSGVSSGELF
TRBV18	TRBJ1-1	ASSPDSSLEAF
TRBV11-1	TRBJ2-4	ATPPREY
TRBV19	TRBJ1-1	ASSPTQNRGGMNTEAF
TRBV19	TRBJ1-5	ASSPGWRGAGNQPQH
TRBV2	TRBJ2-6	ASGRGSGANVLT
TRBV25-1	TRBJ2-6	ASSPPGVWGANVLT
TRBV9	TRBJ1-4	ASSPREGTYEKLF
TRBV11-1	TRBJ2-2	ASSPRTVNTGELF
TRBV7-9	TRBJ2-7	ASSPPEDRGHEQY
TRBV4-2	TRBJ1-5	ASSQEFRDSNQPQH
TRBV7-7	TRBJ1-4	ASSLGQGPGEKLF
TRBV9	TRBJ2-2	ASNRGVNTGELF
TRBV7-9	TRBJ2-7	ASSLAGQGGAYEQY
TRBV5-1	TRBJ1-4	ASSSADSFNEKLF
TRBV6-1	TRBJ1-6	ASSDVDPGQYSPLH
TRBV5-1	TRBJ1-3	ASSPQTAGNTIY
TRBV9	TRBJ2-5	ASSSRGVEETQY
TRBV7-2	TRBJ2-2	ASSPRLDTGELF
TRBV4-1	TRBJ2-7	ASSRTGANVLAYAQY
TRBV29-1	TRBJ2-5	SAAGTAQETQY
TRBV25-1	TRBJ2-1	ASSTERSYNEQF
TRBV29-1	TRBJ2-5	SVVRDRAAETQY
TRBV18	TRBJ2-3	ASSHGDLGRDTQY
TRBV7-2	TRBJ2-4	ASSLIEAKNIQY